The rows below give T cell receptor beta chains drawn from one sample of a study of PD-1 blockade in classical Hodgkin lymphoma. Clones were sequenced by immunoSEQ multiplex PCR, and TCRdb holds only the in-frame ones, with some missing. The table shows 12,000 or so clones, with about 85% occurring only once. The material sequenced was peripheral blood mononuclear cells (PBMCs), taken at baseline. These receptors were collected from a human donor with classical Hodgkin lymphoma. The CDR3 runs from the conserved cysteine through the conserved F or W. D genes are given only for firm matches. A clone size is listed for some rows: how often the clone was seen (once, few, many), or a class if it is expanded.

abundance,d_gene,v_gene,j_gene,CDR3nt,CDR3aa
.,.,TRBV7-2,TRBJ2-3,TGTGCCAGCAGCCTTTTTCCGGGGGTCACAGATACGCAGTATTTT,CASSLFPGVTDTQYF
.,TRBD1,TRBV30,TRBJ1-2,TGTGCCTGGAGCGTGACAGGGCCCACATTGGGCTACACCTTC,CAWSVTGPTLGYTF
.,.,TRBV6-6,TRBJ2-2,TGTGCCAGCAGTTACCCGTTTGGGGGTGCCGGGGAGCTGTTTTTT,CASSYPFGGAGELFF
.,TRBD2,TRBV9,TRBJ2-2,TGTGCCAGCAGCGTGAGTCGGGGGGGCCCAGTATCCGGGGAGCTGTTTTTT,CASSVSRGGPVSGELFF
.,.,TRBV5-6,TRBJ1-5,TGTGCCAGCAGCTTTTATGGCGGGATGAATCAGCCCCAGCATTTT,CASSFYGGMNQPQHF
once,.,TRBV15,TRBJ2-7,TGTGCCACCAGCAGAGAAGGTAGCTCCTACGAGCAGTACTTC,CATSREGSSYEQYF
.,TRBD1,TRBV27,TRBJ2-1,TGTGCCAGCAGTTCGGACAGGGGGTTGGTTAATGAGCAGTTCTTC,CASSSDRGLVNEQFF
once,.,TRBV2,TRBJ1-3,TGTGCCAGTGCGCCAGGTGACTCTGGAAACACCATATATTTT,CASAPGDSGNTIYF
.,.,TRBV19,TRBJ1-1,TGTGCCAGCCACGGCTACATGAACACTGAAGCTTTCTTT,CASHGYMNTEAFF
.,.,TRBV10-1,TRBJ2-5,TGCGCCAGGGGACGGACCCAGTACTTC,CARGRTQYF